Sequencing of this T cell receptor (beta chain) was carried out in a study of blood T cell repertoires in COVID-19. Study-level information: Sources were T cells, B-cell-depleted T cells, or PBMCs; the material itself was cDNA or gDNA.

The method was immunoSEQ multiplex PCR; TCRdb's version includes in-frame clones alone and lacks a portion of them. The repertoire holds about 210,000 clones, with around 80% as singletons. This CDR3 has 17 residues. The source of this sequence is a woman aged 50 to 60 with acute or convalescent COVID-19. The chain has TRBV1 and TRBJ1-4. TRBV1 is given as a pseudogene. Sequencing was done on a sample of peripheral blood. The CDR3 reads CTSSQDTRGISWEKLFF. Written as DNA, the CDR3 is TGCACCAGCAGCCAAGACACCCGGGGGATATCGTGGGAAAAACTGTTTTTT.